Following are 18 T cell receptor beta chains from one sample sequenced in a study of CD8 T cells in ankylosing spondylitis. Overall study findings and caveats: Seemingly characteristic of ankylosing spondylitis blood was a TCR beta motif consisting of under 10 highly homologous variants.

For these TCRs, the target antigens are not known. Using its own MiXCR run on the 5' RACE reads, TCRdb lists one record per CDR3 protein. The sample consists of roughly 700,000 distinct CDR3 sequences, roughly 19% of them appearing once. What was sequenced was blood, either unsorted or a sorted T cell fraction (not recorded which). Receptor source: a male donor with ankylosing spondylitis.

J is TRBJ2-1 and V is TRBV24-1; 8 positions match TRBD1. The CDR3 covers 15 residues. The V and J ends lost 5 bases and 4 bases, in that order; junction bases with no gene match: 6. CDR1 is KGHDR and CDR2 is SFDVKD in the germline V gene. CDR3 nucleotide sequence: TGTGCCACCAGTGGTACGGGACAGGATTACAATGAGCAGTTCTTC. Amino acids: CATSGTGQDYNEQFF.

The CDR3 DNA follows: TGTGCTAGTGGTGCCGGGACAGCCTCCTACAATGAGCAGTTCTTC. Its translation: CASGAGTASYNEQFF. The chain has TRBV12-5 and TRBJ2-1; 7 nucleotides line up with TRBD1. Germline trimming cut 5 bases from V and 0 bases from J; bases unmatched to any gene: 4. This CDR3 has 15 residues. Germline V gives CDR1 LGHNT, CDR2 FRNRAP.

The CDR3 DNA reads as TGTGCCAGCTCACCCCGCGGACAGGAGATTTACGCGAACACCGGGGAGCTGTTTTTT. The encoded protein is CASSPRGQEIYANTGELFF. The rearrangement joins TRBV18 to TRBJ2-2, with 7 bases that match TRBD1. From germline, CDR1 is KGHSH and CDR2 LQKENI. V dropped 3 bases and J dropped 0; count of bases not matched to a gene: 13. CDR3 length equals 19 residues.

This clonotype was observed a few times. Here the CDR3 DNA reads TGTGCCAGCAGCTTAACGGCAGGCGCCTACAATGAGCAGTTCTTC. It specifies CASSLTAGAYNEQFF. The J gene is TRBJ2-1, the V gene TRBV11-2; D unclear. There are 15 residues in the CDR3. Trimming cost V 2 bases and J 2 bases, with 10 bases left between them. The V gene's germline CDR1 is SGHAT and CDR2 FQNNGV.

The chain carries TRBV6-1 and TRBJ1-5; D unclear. The CDR3 loop spans 17 amino acids. Germline values: CDR1 MNHNS, CDR2 SASEGT. V lost 6 bases and J 3 bases, leaving 21 bases between the germline ends. For the CDR3, the DNA is TGTGCCAGCAGCCCGGGATTAACGGTGCCCTCCAATCAGCCCCAGCATTTT. Translation: CASSPGLTVPSNQPQHF.

The chain uses TRBV20-1 and TRBJ1-2; a possible D gene is TRBD1 (5 bases). The CDR3 spans 15 residues. The V gene lost 2 bases and the J gene lost 3 bases, with 16 bases spanning the gap. Germline assignment: CDR1 DFQATT and CDR2 SNEGSKA (reference sequence). The CDR3: CSARQFGRGDYGYTF. CDR3 DNA sequence: TGCAGTGCTAGACAGTTTGGTAGAGGGGACTATGGCTACACCTTC.

This clonotype was counted a few times. The V gene is TRBV20-1, the J gene TRBJ2-2; perhaps TRBD1 as D (5 bases). Trimming left V 6 bases short and J 2 bases short, with 10 bases between. The germline V gene encodes CDR1 DFQATT and CDR2 SNEGSKA (reference sequence). CDR3 size: 13 residues. This chain's CDR3 is CSAGAENTGELFF. The CDR3 DNA is TGCAGTGCAGGGGCGGAAAACACCGGGGAGCTGTTTTTT.

This clonotype was counted between two and nine times. J is TRBJ2-3 and V is TRBV10-3; a possible D gene is TRBD1 (5 bases). V lost 4 bases to trimming and J lost 0 bases, with 8 bases between them. This CDR3 is 14 amino acids long. Germline assignment: CDR1 ENHRY and CDR2 SYGVKD. The CDR3 reads CAISGYRSTDTQYF. CDR3 nucleotide sequence: TGTGCCATCAGTGGCTACAGGAGCACAGATACGCAGTATTTT.

Many counts were recorded for this clonotype. The genes are TRBV5-1 and TRBJ2-3; D not resolved. Deletions cut 5 bases from V and 4 bases from J, with 14 bases between. Germline V gene data show CDR1 as SGHRS and CDR2 as YFSETQ. This CDR3 is 14 amino acids long. This CDR3 reads CASRLGVSADTQYF. The CDR3 DNA reads as TGCGCCAGCAGACTTGGCGTGAGCGCAGATACGCAGTATTTT.

This chain connects TRBV18 to TRBJ2-3; D may match TRBD1 or TRBD2 (5 bases each). The CDR3 runs 13 residues. V was pared by 5 bases and J by 6 bases, with 12 bases between. The germline V gene has CDR1 KGHSH and CDR2 LQKENI. This CDR3 reads CASSSGQRDTQYF. The CDR3 DNA reads as TGTGCCAGCTCATCGGGGCAGCGGGATACGCAGTATTTT.

This clonotype turned up a few times. This chain links TRBV20-1 with TRBJ2-7; unclear D gene. The length of the CDR3 is 12 residues. Looked up from germline, CDR1 is DFQATT and CDR2 is SNEGSKA (reference sequence). V was cut by 3 bases and J by 2 bases, with 8 bases left in between. The CDR3, as DNA: TGCAGTGCTAGGGGAACCACCTACGAGCAGTACTTC. This encodes CSARGTTYEQYF.

This clonotype was seen more than once but under ten times. The chain links TRBV6-4 to TRBJ2-7, with a weak D call TRBD2 (5 bases). Germline V gene lookup returns CDR1 MRHNA and CDR2 SNTAGT. The length of the CDR3 is 13 residues. The V end was cut by 7 bases, the J end by 0 bases, with 10 bases between. CDR3 bases: TGTGCCAGCACGGACTTCAGCTCCTACGAGCAGTACTTC. It encodes CASTDFSSYEQYF.

This clonotype appeared a few times. This chain links TRBV6-1 with TRBJ2-1; D is uncertain. V lost 7 bases and J 6 bases, leaving 13 bases between the germline ends. Germline CDR1 MNHNS, CDR2 SASEGT. This CDR3 has 13 amino acids. The CDR3 DNA is TGTGCCAGCACCCGAGGACGGTCCAATGAGCAGTTCTTC. As protein: CASTRGRSNEQFF.

This clonotype was counted a few times. The chain carries TRBV4-1 and TRBJ2-1; D call uncertain. Germline lookup yields CDR1 MGHRA and CDR2 YSYEKL. V was pared by 0 bases and J by 6 bases, with 18 bases between. This CDR3 spans 17 amino acids. The CDR3: CASSQDERYLVRNEQFF. The CDR3 coding sequence is TGCGCCAGCAGCCAAGACGAAAGGTATCTTGTCCGCAATGAGCAGTTCTTC.

This clonotype showed up just a few times. The chain has TRBV6-1 and TRBJ1-5, with TRBD1 matching over 10 bases. The J segment lost 1 base and the V segment lost 6 bases, leaving 12 bases of the junction unmatched. This CDR3 is 18 amino acids long. The germline V gene encodes CDR1 MNHNS and CDR2 SASEGT. CDR3 loop: CASSPRMTGGPSNQPQHF. For the CDR3, the DNA is TGTGCCAGCAGCCCACGAATGACAGGGGGCCCGAGCAATCAGCCCCAGCATTTT.

This clonotype was detected ten times or more. V usage is TRBV5-1 and J usage is TRBJ2-1, with D possibly matching TRBD2 (5 bases). CDR3 length: 16 amino acids. V was shortened by 4 bases and J by 5 bases, with 19 bases between the two germline ends. The V gene's germline CDR1 is SGHRS and CDR2 YFSETQ. As DNA, the CDR3 is TGCGCCAGCAGCACCCAAGGACTCAACTACCACAATGAGCAGTTCTTC. It yields the protein CASSTQGLNYHNEQFF.

This sequence joins TRBV2 and TRBJ1-5, with 9 bases aligning to TRBD1. The CDR3 totals 16 residues. Germline V gene data show CDR1 as SNHLY and CDR2 as FYNNEI. V lost 6 bases, J lost 0 bases, and 6 bases stayed unmatched. The CDR3 region is CASSPGQGNSNQPQHF. Here the CDR3 DNA reads TGTGCCAGCAGCCCCGGACAGGGGAATAGCAATCAGCCCCAGCATTTT.

This clonotype was seen more than once but under ten times. This rearrangement joins TRBV20-1 to TRBJ2-3; TRBD2 matches at 12 bases. Germline V CDR1 and CDR2: DFQATT, SNEGSKA (reference sequence). CDR3 length: 16 residues. V was pared by 1 base and J by 1 base, with 3 bases of the junction left unmatched. The CDR3 loop is CSARGGTSGRTDTQYF. The CDR3 DNA reads TGCAGTGCTAGAGGGGGGACTAGCGGGCGCACAGATACGCAGTATTTT.